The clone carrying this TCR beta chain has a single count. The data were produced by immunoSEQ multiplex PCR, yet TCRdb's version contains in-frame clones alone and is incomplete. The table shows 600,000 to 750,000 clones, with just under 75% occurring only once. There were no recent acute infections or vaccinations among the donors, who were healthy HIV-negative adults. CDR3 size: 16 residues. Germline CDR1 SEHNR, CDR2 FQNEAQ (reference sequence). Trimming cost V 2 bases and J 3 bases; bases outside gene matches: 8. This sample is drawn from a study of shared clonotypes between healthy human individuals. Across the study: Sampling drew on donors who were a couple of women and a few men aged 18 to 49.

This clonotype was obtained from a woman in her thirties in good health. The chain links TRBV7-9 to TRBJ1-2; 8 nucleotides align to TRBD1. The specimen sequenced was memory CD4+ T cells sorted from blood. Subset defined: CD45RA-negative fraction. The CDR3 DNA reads TGTGCCAGCAGCTTACAGGGGGCTGATGGGTACTATGGCTACACCTTC. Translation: CASSLQGADGYYGYTF.